This T cell receptor (beta chain) derives from a study of blood T cell repertoires in COVID-19. Overall study: The origin of the acute and convalescent COVID-19 samples was the United States, Italy and Spain. Sources were T cells, B-cell-depleted T cells, or PBMCs; the material itself was cDNA or gDNA.

Original methodology: Estimation of nucleated cell counts was performed using reference gene primer amplification. Clones were sequenced by immunoSEQ multiplex PCR, and TCRdb holds only the in-frame ones, with some missing. From that table come the V and J calls and clone size; the DNA was used to work out D and trimming. The sample holds about 97,000 clones, around 90% seen once. Patients of the Seattle cohort, enrolled during active infection, were followed longitudinally. The CDR3 has 15 amino acids. Looked up from germline, CDR1 is LNHDA and CDR2 is SQIVND (reference sequence). Trimming at V came to 4 bases and at J to 2 bases, leaving 0 bases not matched to a gene.

The TCR comes from a woman between 50 and 59 years old with COVID-19, enrolled during active disease. What was sequenced was peripheral blood. This chain uses TRBV19 with TRBJ2-7; 15 bases fit TRBD2. The CDR3 is CASSRTSGGAYEQYF. The CDR3 DNA reads as TGTGCCAGTAGTAGGACTAGCGGGGGGGCCTACGAGCAGTACTTC.